These T cell receptor beta chains were read from a single sample in a study of Tregs in tolerant kidney transplant recipients. Produced via immunoSEQ multiplex PCR; TCRdb's table is partial and in-frame only. The table lists about 83,000 clones, roughly 98% of them singletons. Sequencing was performed on CD4+ T cells from blood, taken before the transplant. The source of these receptors is a human donor who received a combined kidney and bone marrow transplant. The CDR3 runs from the conserved cysteine through the conserved F or W. The D gene is left open where the match is weak. Clone size is given for some rows only: seen once, a few or many times, or a class if the clone is expanded.

-	TRBV7-6	TRBJ2-2	-	CASSLLGTTNTGELFF	TGTGCCAGCAGCTTACTGGGGACAACGAACACCGGGGAGCTGTTTTTT
TRBD2	TRBV5-1	TRBJ2-7	once	CASSLAQRGVEQYF	TGCGCCAGCAGCTTGGCCCAGCGGGGGGTCGAGCAGTACTTC
-	TRBV5-6	TRBJ1-3	-	CASSPEGAGNTIYF	TGTGCCAGCAGCCCCGAAGGGGCTGGAAACACCATATATTTT
TRBD1	TRBV2	TRBJ2-6	once	CASSDPRQGFVPGANVLTF	TGTGCCAGCAGTGATCCCCGACAGGGATTTGTCCCTGGGGCCAACGTCCTGACTTTC
-	TRBV4-3	TRBJ2-5	-	CASSQVYRETQYF	TGCGCCAGCAGCCAAGTTTACAGGGAGACCCAGTACTTC
TRBD2	TRBV5-4	TRBJ2-1	once	CASSNGLAGGRGFNEQFF	TGTGCCAGCAGTAACGGACTAGCGGGGGGTAGAGGTTTCAATGAGCAGTTCTTC
TRBD2	TRBV7-8	TRBJ2-1	-	CASRRRGGLDNEQFF	TGTGCCAGCAGACGGCGGGGGGGCCTCGACAATGAGCAGTTCTTC
-	TRBV2	TRBJ1-5	-	CASSNDRTPQPQHF	TGTGCCAGCAGTAACGACAGGACGCCTCAGCCCCAGCATTTT
TRBD1	TRBV6-9	TRBJ2-3	-	CASSYRGQGTADTQYF	TGTGCCAGCAGTTATAGGGGACAGGGTACAGCAGATACGCAGTATTTT
-	TRBV30	TRBJ2-5	-	CAWTKGVYETQYF	TGTGCCTGGACCAAGGGGGTTTACGAGACCCAGTACTTC
TRBD1	TRBV4-1	TRBJ2-7	-	CASSRPGQGIYEQYF	TGCGCCAGCAGCCGACCGGGACAGGGAATCTACGAGCAGTACTTC
TRBD1	TRBV28	TRBJ2-7	-	CASSTQRGLYEQYF	TGTGCCAGCAGTACACAAAGGGGGCTATATGAGCAGTACTTC
-	TRBV5-4	TRBJ1-4	-	CASSLNGLGEKLFF	TGTGCCAGCAGCTTGAACGGCCTCGGGGAAAAACTGTTTTTT
TRBD1	TRBV2	TRBJ1-5	-	CASSKPQGAAEPQHF	TGTGCCAGCTCCAAACCACAGGGGGCCGCGGAGCCCCAGCATTTT
TRBD1	TRBV18	TRBJ1-2	-	CASSPEGQGSGYTF	TGTGCCAGCTCACCAGAGGGACAGGGTAGTGGCTACACCTTC
-	TRBV30	TRBJ2-6	-	CAWRIGSSNVLTF	TGTGCCTGGAGAATCGGGTCTAGCAACGTCCTGACTTTC
TRBD1	TRBV10-3	TRBJ1-1	-	CAISRGGGDTEAFF	TGTGCCATCAGCAGAGGGGGCGGAGACACTGAAGCTTTCTTT
TRBD1	TRBV11-3	TRBJ2-2	once	CASSPGTANTGELFF	TGTGCCAGCAGCCCAGGGACAGCGAACACCGGGGAGCTGTTTTTT
TRBD1	TRBV11-2	TRBJ1-6	-	CASSLQGVNSPLHF	TGTGCCAGCAGCTTGCAGGGGGTAAATTCACCCCTCCACTTT
TRBD1	TRBV9	TRBJ1-4	-	CASSGRQGAYEKLFF	TGTGCCAGCAGCGGAAGACAGGGGGCGTATGAAAAACTGTTTTTT
TRBD1	TRBV27	TRBJ1-5	once	CASSFDRVSNQPQHF	TGTGCCAGCAGCTTCGACAGGGTTAGCAATCAGCCCCAGCATTTT
TRBD2	TRBV7-2	TRBJ2-1	-	CASSLRTSRYNEQFF	TGTGCCAGCAGCTTAAGGACTAGCAGGTACAATGAGCAGTTCTTC
-	TRBV10-3	TRBJ1-6	-	CAISGGGTYNSPLHF	TGTGCCATCAGTGGCGGGGGGACCTATAATTCACCCCTCCACTTT
TRBD1	TRBV5-1	TRBJ2-2	-	CASSEPGQGTGELFF	TGCGCCAGCAGCGAACCGGGACAGGGCACCGGGGAGCTGTTTTTT
TRBD2	TRBV10-3	TRBJ2-3	-	CAIRGLATDTQYF	TGTGCCATTAGGGGACTAGCTACAGATACGCAGTATTTT
TRBD1	TRBV5-1	TRBJ1-2	-	CASSASITGQGALGYGYTF	TGCGCCAGCAGCGCATCTATAACGGGACAGGGCGCCCTGGGCTATGGCTACACCTTC
-	TRBV5-5	TRBJ1-6	-	CASSWGSYFNSPLHF	TGTGCCAGCAGCTGGGGCAGCTACTTCAATTCACCCCTCCACTTT
-	TRBV14	TRBJ2-5	-	CASSQRTAVGTQYF	TGTGCCAGCAGCCAAAGGACAGCCGTGGGGACCCAGTACTTC
TRBD2	TRBV4-3	TRBJ2-3	-	CASSQLAGAPTDTQYF	TGCGCCAGCAGCCAATTAGCGGGGGCCCCCACAGATACGCAGTATTTT
TRBD1	TRBV6-1	TRBJ1-1	once	CASREGQGEGGTEAFF	TGTGCCAGCAGGGAAGGACAGGGGGAAGGGGGAACTGAAGCTTTCTTT
TRBD2	TRBV15	TRBJ2-7	-	CATSRDFKRDYKYEQYF	TGTGCCACCAGCAGAGACTTCAAACGGGACTACAAATACGAGCAGTACTTC
-	TRBV4-2	TRBJ1-2	-	CASSQDLGQPSRSGYTF	TGTGCCAGCAGCCAAGATCTGGGGCAGCCATCGAGGTCTGGCTACACCTTC
-	TRBV6-1	TRBJ1-1	-	CASRRVGTTEAFF	TGTGCCAGCCGGAGAGTCGGAACCACTGAAGCTTTCTTT
-	TRBV5-4	TRBJ1-2	-	CASSLGQSYGYTF	TGTGCCAGCAGCTTGGGACAGTCCTATGGCTACACCTTC
-	TRBV12-5	TRBJ2-3	-	CASGLGTGTDTQYF	TGTGCTAGTGGTTTGGGGACAGGCACAGATACGCAGTATTTT
TRBD2	TRBV19	TRBJ2-5	-	CASSRNVAGGETQYF	TGTGCCAGTAGTAGAAATGTAGCGGGAGGGGAGACCCAGTACTTC
-	TRBV5-1	TRBJ2-2	-	CASSAWVTQNTGELFF	TGCGCCAGCTCCGCGTGGGTGACTCAGAACACCGGGGAGCTGTTTTTT
TRBD1	TRBV18	TRBJ1-2	-	CASSPAGGSNYGYTF	TGTGCCAGCTCACCGGCAGGGGGCTCTAACTATGGCTACACCTTC
-	TRBV4-3	TRBJ2-5	-	CASSQASQGGETQYF	TGCGCCAGCAGCCAAGCCTCGCAGGGGGGAGAGACCCAGTACTTC
TRBD2	TRBV19	TRBJ2-1	-	CASKALRGGSHNEQFF	TGTGCCAGTAAAGCCCTGCGCGGGGGATCCCACAATGAGCAGTTCTTC
-	TRBV7-9	TRBJ1-4	-	CASSFPDRLLFF	TGTGCCAGCAGCTTCCCAGACAGGTTACTGTTTTTT
-	TRBV4-2	TRBJ2-5	-	CASSPLVGEKTQYF	TGTGCCAGCAGCCCCCTAGTGGGAGAAAAGACCCAGTACTTC
TRBD1	TRBV7-8	TRBJ1-5	once	CASSLGRGRPSQPQHF	TGTGCCAGCAGCTTAGGGAGGGGGCGCCCCAGTCAGCCCCAGCATTTT
TRBD2	TRBV7-2	TRBJ2-5	-	CASSSRLAGGVETQYF	TGTGCCAGCAGCTCCCGACTAGCGGGAGGAGTAGAGACCCAGTACTTC
TRBD1	TRBV18	TRBJ2-7	-	CASSPGTGYEQYF	TGTGCCAGCTCACCCGGGACAGGCTACGAGCAGTACTTC
-	TRBV7-9	TRBJ1-2	-	CASSFQGGYTF	TGTGCCAGCAGTTTCCAGGGTGGCTACACCTTC
TRBD2	TRBV5-1	TRBJ2-5	-	CASSLAPSGSGETQYF	TGCGCCAGCAGCTTGGCGCCTAGCGGGAGCGGTGAGACCCAGTACTTC
-	TRBV10-3	TRBJ2-7	-	CAISESTGSYEQYF	TGTGCCATCAGTGAGTCGACAGGCTCCTACGAGCAGTACTTC
TRBD1	TRBV28	TRBJ2-7	-	CASSTGGYEQYF	TGTGCCAGCTCCACAGGGGGCTACGAGCAGTACTTC
-	TRBV10-3	TRBJ2-7	-	CAISESMNVRGRLGSYEQYF	TGTGCCATCAGTGAGTCCATGAACGTCAGGGGAAGACTTGGCTCCTACGAGCAGTACTTC
-	TRBV28	TRBJ1-3	-	CASSPHSDIGNTIYF	TGTGCCAGCAGTCCACACTCGGACATTGGAAACACCATATATTTT
TRBD2	TRBV5-1	TRBJ2-1	once	CASSLFGRGGFYNEQFF	TGCGCCAGCAGCCTCTTTGGACGGGGGGGCTTCTACAATGAGCAGTTCTTC
TRBD2	TRBV7-2	TRBJ2-4	-	CASSGGRNGPKNIQYF	TGTGCCAGCAGCGGCGGGAGGAACGGTCCCAAAAACATTCAGTACTTC
-	TRBV7-3	TRBJ1-1	-	CASSLTSVNTEAFF	TGTGCCAGCAGCTTAACTTCAGTGAACACTGAAGCTTTCTTT
-	TRBV4-3	TRBJ2-2	-	CASSQGWGDSNTGELFF	TGCGCCAGCAGCCAAGGGTGGGGCGATTCGAACACCGGGGAGCTGTTTTTT
-	TRBV7-8	TRBJ1-2	-	CASSSPRAGSWYTF	TGTGCCAGCAGCTCCCCCAGGGCAGGGTCATGGTACACCTTC
-	TRBV5-8	TRBJ1-6	-	CASSSDIGTSSNSPLHF	TGTGCCAGCAGCTCCGACATAGGGACAAGTTCTAATTCACCCCTCCACTTT
-	TRBV7-3	TRBJ2-7	-	CASSVTGQSSYEQYF	TGTGCCAGCAGCGTAACGGGACAAAGTTCCTACGAGCAGTACTTC
-	TRBV6-5	TRBJ1-1	once	CASSLVSNTEAFF	TGTGCCAGCAGTTTAGTTTCGAACACTGAAGCTTTCTTT